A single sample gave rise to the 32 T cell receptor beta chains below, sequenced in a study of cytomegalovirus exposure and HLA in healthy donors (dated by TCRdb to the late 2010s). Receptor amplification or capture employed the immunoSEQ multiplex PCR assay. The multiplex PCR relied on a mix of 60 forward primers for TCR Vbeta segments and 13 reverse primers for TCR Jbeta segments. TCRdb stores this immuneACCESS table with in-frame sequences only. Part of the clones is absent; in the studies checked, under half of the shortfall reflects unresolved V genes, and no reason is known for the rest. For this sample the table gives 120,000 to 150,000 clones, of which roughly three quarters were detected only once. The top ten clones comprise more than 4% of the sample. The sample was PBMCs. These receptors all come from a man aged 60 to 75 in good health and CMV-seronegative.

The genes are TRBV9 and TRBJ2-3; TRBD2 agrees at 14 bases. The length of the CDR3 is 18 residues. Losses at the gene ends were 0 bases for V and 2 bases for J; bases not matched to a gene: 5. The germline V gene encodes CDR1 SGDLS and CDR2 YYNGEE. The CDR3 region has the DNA TGTGCCAGCAGCGTAGGACTAGCGGGAGGGTCCCTCACAGATACGCAGTATTTT. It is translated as CASSVGLAGGSLTDTQYF.

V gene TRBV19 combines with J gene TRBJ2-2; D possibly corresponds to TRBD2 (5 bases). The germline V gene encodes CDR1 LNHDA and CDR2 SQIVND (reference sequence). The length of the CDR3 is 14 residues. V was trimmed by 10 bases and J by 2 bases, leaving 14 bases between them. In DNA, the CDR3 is TGTGCCACCCTAAACCGGGGTAACACCGGGGAGCTGTTTTTT. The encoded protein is CATLNRGNTGELFF.

The chain's CDR3 is CASSFLAGGEQFF. For the CDR3, the DNA is TGTGCCAGCAGCTTTCTAGCGGGAGGTGAGCAGTTCTTC. The V and J genes are TRBV7-2 and TRBJ2-1; 11 bases fit TRBD2. The trim removed 3 bases at V and 9 bases at J, leaving 1 base unmatched. CDR1 and CDR2 (germline): SGHTA, FQGNSA. This CDR3 is built from 13 residues.

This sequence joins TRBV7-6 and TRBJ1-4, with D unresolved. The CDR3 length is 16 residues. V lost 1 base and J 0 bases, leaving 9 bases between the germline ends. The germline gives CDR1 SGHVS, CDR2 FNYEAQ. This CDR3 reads CASSLGAGSTNEKLFF. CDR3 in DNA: TGTGCCAGCAGCTTAGGGGCGGGATCAACTAATGAAAAACTGTTTTTT.

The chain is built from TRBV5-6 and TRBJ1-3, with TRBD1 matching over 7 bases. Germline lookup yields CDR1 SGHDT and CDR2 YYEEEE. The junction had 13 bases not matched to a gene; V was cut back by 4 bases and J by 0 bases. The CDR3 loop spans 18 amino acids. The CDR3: CASSPRNRGRNSGNTIYF. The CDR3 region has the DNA TGTGCCAGCAGCCCTCGTAACAGGGGTAGGAACTCTGGAAACACCATATATTTT.

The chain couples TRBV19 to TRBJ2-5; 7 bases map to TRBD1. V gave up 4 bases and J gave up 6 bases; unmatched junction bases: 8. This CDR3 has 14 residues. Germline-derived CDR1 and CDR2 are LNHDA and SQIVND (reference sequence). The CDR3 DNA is TGTGCCAGTAGTACCGGGCCGGGACAGAAGACCCAGTACTTC. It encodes CASSTGPGQKTQYF.

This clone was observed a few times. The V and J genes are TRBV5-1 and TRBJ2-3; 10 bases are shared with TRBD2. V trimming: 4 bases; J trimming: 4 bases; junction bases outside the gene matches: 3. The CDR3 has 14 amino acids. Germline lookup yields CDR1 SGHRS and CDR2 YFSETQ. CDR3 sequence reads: CASSLAGEPDTQYF. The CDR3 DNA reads TGCGCCAGCAGCCTAGCGGGAGAACCAGATACGCAGTATTTT.

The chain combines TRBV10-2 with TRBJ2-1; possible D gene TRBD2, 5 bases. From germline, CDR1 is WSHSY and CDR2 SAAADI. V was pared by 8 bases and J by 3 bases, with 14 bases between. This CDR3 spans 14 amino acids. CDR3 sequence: CASCGGLHYNEQFF. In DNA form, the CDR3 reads TGCGCCAGCTGTGGTGGACTCCACTACAATGAGCAGTTCTTC.

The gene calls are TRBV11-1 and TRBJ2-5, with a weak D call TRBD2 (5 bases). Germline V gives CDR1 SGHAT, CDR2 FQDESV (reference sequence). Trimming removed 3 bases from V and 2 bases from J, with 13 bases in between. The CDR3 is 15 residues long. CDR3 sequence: CASSFTRAHQETQYF. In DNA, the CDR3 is TGTGCCAGCAGCTTTACTAGGGCCCATCAAGAGACCCAGTACTTC.

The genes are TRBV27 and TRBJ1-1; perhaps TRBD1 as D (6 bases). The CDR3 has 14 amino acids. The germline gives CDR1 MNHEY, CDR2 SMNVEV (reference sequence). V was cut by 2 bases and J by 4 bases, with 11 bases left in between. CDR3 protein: CASSLRQGITEAFF. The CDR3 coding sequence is TGTGCCAGCAGTTTAAGGCAGGGGATCACTGAAGCTTTCTTT.

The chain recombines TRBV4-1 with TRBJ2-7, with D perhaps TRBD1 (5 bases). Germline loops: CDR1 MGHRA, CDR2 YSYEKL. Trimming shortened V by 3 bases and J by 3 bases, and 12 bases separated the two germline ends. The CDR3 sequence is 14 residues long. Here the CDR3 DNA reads TGCGCCAGCAGCCAGGCACCCAGGGACTACGAGCAGTACTTC. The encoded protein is CASSQAPRDYEQYF.

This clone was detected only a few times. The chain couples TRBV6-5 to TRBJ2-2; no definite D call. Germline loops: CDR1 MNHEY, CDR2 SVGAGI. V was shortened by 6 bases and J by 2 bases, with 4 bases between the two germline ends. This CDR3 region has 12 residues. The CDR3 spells CASSLNTGELFF. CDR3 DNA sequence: TGTGCCAGCAGCCTCAACACCGGGGAGCTGTTTTTT.

This chain's CDR3 is CAISESSMNTEAFF. DNA of the CDR3: TGTGCCATCAGTGAGTCTTCCATGAACACTGAAGCTTTCTTT. This chain uses TRBV10-3 with TRBJ1-1; D gene ambiguous. The CDR3 totals 14 residues. Germline V CDR1 and CDR2: ENHRY, SYGVKD. Trimming cost V 0 bases and J 0 bases, with 5 bases left between them.

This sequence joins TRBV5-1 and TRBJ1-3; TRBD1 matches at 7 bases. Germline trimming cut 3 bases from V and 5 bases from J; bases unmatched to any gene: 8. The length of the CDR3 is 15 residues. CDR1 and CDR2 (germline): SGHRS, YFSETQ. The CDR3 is CASSWDSGSRNTIYF. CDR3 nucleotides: TGCGCCAGCAGCTGGGACAGTGGAAGCCGAAACACCATATATTTT.

CDR3 nucleotide sequence: TGTGCCACACAGGGGGGCGTGAGGAACACCGGGGAGCTGTTTTTT. Protein sequence: CATQGGVRNTGELFF. The chain uses TRBV19 and TRBJ2-2; 8 bases agree with TRBD1. The germline CDR1 and CDR2 sequences are LNHDA and SQIVND (reference sequence). The CDR3 has 15 amino acids. Trimming took 10 bases from V and 1 from J; bases not matched to a gene: 8.

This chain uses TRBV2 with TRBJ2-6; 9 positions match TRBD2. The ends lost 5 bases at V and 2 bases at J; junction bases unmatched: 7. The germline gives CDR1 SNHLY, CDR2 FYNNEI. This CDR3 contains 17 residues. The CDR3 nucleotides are TGTGCCAGCAGTTTAGCGGGAGCGATTGCTGGGGCCAACGTCCTGACTTTC. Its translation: CASSLAGAIAGANVLTF.

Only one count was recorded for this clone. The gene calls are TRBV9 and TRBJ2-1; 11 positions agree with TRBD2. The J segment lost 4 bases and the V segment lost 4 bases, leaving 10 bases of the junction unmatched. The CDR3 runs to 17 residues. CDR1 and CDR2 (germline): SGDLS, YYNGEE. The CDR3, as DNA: TGTGCCAGCAGCCCTGAAAGTCGGACTAGCGGGTACAATGAGCAGTTCTTC. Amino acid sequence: CASSPESRTSGYNEQFF.

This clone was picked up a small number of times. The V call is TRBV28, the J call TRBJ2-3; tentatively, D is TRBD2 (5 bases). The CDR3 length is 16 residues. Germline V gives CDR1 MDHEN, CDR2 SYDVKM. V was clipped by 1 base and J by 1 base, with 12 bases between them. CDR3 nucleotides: TGTGCCAGCAGTTTATCTGGTGGGGAGCGCACAGATACGCAGTATTTT. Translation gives CASSLSGGERTDTQYF.

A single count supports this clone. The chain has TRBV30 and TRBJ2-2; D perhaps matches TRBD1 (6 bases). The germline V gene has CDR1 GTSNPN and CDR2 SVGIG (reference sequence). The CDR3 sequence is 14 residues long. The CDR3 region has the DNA TGTGCGTATGGGGGCGGCGCGAGTAACGGGGAGCTGTTTTTT. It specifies CAYGGGASNGELFF.

The CDR3 sequence: CASSPPTSVETQYF. The CDR3 nucleotides read TGTGCCAGCTCACCTCCGACTAGCGTGGAGACCCAGTACTTC. V and J are TRBV18 and TRBJ2-5, with TRBD2 matching 8 bases. This CDR3 is 14 amino acids long. V trimming: 3 bases; J trimming: 5 bases; junction bases outside the gene matches: 5. Looked up from germline, CDR1 is KGHSH and CDR2 is LQKENI. Combining the CDR3 with reference TRBV18 and TRBJ2-5 gives the whole variable domain NAGVMQNPRHLVRRRGQEARLRCSPMKGHSHVYWYRQLPEEGLKFMVYLQKENIIDESGMPKERFSAEFPKEGPSILRIQQVVRGDSAAYFCASSPPTSVETQYFGPGTRLLVL.

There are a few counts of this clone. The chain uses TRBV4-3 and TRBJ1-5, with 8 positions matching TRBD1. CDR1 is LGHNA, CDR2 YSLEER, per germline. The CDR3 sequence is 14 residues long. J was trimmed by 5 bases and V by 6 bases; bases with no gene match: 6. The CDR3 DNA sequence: TGCGCCAGCAGTCCGGACAGGGAGGATCAGCCCCAGCATTTT. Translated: CASSPDREDQPQHF.

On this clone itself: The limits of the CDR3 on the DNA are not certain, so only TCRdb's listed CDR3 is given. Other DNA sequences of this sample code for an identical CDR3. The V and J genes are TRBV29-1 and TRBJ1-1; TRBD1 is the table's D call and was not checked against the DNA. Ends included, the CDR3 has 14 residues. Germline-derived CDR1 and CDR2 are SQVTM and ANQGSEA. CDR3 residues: CSGGGWGQGSEAFF.

The DNA for the CDR3 is TGTGCCAGCAGTGATTCGACAGGGGAGACCCAGTACTTC. This gives the protein CASSDSTGETQYF. The chain is built from TRBV6-4 and TRBJ2-5; 7 nucleotides agree with TRBD1. V gave up 3 bases and J gave up 5 bases; unmatched junction bases: 3. The CDR3 runs 13 residues. From germline, CDR1 is MRHNA and CDR2 SNTAGT.

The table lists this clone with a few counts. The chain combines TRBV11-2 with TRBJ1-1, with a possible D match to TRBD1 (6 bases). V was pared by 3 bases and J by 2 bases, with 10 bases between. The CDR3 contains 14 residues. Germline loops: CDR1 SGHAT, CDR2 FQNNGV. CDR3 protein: CASSFPGVNTEAFF. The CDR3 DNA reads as TGTGCCAGCAGCTTTCCAGGGGTAAACACTGAAGCTTTCTTT.

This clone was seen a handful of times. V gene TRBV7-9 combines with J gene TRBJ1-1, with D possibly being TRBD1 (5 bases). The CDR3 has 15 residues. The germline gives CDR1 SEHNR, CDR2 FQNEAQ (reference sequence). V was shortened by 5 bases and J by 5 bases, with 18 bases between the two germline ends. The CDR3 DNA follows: TGTGCCAGCAGCCCGTACTTTGACAGTATGACTGAAGCTTTCTTT. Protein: CASSPYFDSMTEAFF. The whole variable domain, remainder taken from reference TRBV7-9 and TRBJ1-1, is DTGVSQNPRHKITKRGQNVTFRCDPISEHNRLYWYRQTLGQGPEFLTYFQNEAQLEKSRLLSDRFSAERPKGSFSTLEIQRTEQGDSAMYLCASSPYFDSMTEAFFGQGTRLTVV.

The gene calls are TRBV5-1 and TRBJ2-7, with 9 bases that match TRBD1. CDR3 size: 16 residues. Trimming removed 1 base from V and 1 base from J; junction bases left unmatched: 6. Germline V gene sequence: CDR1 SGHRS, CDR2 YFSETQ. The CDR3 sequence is CASSLYTGQGSYEQYF. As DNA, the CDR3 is TGCGCCAGCAGCTTGTATACGGGACAGGGATCCTACGAGCAGTACTTC.

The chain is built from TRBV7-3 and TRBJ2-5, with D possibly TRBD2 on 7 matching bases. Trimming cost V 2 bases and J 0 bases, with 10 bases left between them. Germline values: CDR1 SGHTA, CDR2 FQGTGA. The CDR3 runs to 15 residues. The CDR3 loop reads CASSLEGGDQETQYF. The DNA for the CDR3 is TGTGCCAGCAGCTTAGAGGGGGGGGACCAAGAGACCCAGTACTTC. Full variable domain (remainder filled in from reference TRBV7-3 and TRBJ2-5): GAGVSQTPSNKVTEKGKYVELRCDPISGHTALYWYRQSLGQGPEFLIYFQGTGAADDSGLPNDRFFAVRPEGSVSTLKIQRTERGDSAVYLCASSLEGGDQETQYFGPGTRLLVL.

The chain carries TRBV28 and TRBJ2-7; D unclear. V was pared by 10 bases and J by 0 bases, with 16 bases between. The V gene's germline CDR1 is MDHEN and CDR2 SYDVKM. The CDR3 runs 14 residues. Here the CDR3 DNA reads TGTGCCACCGCCGAGTACCGGAGCTCCTACGAGCAGTACTTC. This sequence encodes CATAEYRSSYEQYF.

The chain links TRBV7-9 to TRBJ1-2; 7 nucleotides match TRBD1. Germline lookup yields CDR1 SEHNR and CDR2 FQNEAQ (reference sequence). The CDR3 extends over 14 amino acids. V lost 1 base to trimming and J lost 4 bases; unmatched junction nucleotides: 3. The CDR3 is CASSLGQGPYGYTF. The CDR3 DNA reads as TGTGCCAGCAGCTTAGGACAGGGTCCCTATGGCTACACCTTC.

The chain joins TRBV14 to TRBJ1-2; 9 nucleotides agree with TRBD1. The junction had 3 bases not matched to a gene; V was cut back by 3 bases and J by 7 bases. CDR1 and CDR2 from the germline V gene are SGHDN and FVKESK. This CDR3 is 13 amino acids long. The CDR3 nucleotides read TGTGCCAGCAGCCATTGGACAGGGGCTGGCTACACCTTC. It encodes CASSHWTGAGYTF.

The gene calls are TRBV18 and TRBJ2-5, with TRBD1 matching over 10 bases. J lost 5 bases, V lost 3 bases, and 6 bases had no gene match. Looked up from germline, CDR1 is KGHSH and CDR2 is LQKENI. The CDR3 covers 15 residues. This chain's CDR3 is CASSPRTGGRETQYF. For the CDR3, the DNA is TGTGCCAGCTCACCCCGGACAGGGGGACGGGAGACCCAGTACTTC.

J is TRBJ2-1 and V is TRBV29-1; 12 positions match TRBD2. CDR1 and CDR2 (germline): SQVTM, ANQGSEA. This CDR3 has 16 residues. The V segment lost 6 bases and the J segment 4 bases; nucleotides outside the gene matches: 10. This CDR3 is CSVGAGTSGQYNEQFF. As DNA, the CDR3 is TGCAGCGTCGGCGCCGGGACTAGCGGGCAATACAATGAGCAGTTCTTC.